This entry lists 23 T cell receptor beta chains sequenced from one sample in a study of cytomegalovirus exposure and HLA in healthy donors. The method was immunoSEQ multiplex PCR; TCRdb's version includes in-frame clones alone and lacks a portion of them. The table has around 60,000 clones, about 91% seen once. The sample was PBMCs. These receptors originate from a woman aged 18-35 years in good health and CMV-seronegative.

J is TRBJ1-1 and V is TRBV15; 9 nucleotides match TRBD1. CDR1 and CDR2 (germline): LNHNV, YYDKDF (reference sequence). This CDR3 spans 17 amino acids. J gave up 7 bases and V 5 bases, and 17 bases lay outside the gene matches. CDR3 bases: TGTGCCACCAGCCCACAAAGGGGGACAGGGTTACTGATTGAAGCTTTCTTT. Translating it yields CATSPQRGTGLLIEAFF. Filled out from reference TRBV15 and TRBJ1-1, the complete variable domain reads DAMVIQNPRYQVTQFGKPVTLSCSQTLNHNVMYWYQQKSSQAPKLLFHYYDKDFNNEADTPDNFQSRRPNTSFCFLDIRSPGLGDTAMYLCATSPQRGTGLLIEAFFGQGTRLTVV.

V usage is TRBV30 and J usage is TRBJ1-1; a weak D match, TRBD1 (6 bases). The CDR3 spans 13 residues. Deletions cut 5 bases from V and 2 bases from J, with 12 bases between. Germline V CDR1 and CDR2: GTSNPN, SVGIG (reference sequence). The chain's CDR3 is CAWARTDNTEAFF. The CDR3 DNA is TGTGCCTGGGCAAGGACAGATAACACTGAAGCTTTCTTT.

The chain combines TRBV5-1 with TRBJ2-2; TRBD1 aligns across 7 bases. The CDR3 runs 14 residues. Germline loops: CDR1 SGHRS, CDR2 YFSETQ. V dropped 7 bases and J dropped 1; count of bases not matched to a gene: 4. For the CDR3, the DNA is TGCGCCAGCGCAGGGGGACGGAACACCGGGGAGCTGTTTTTT. The encoded protein is CASAGGRNTGELFF. Full variable domain (missing parts from reference TRBV5-1 and TRBJ2-2): KAGVTQTPRYLIKTRGQQVTLSCSPISGHRSVSWYQQTPGQGLQFLFEYFSETQRNKGNFPGRFSGRQFSNSRSEMNVSTLELGDSALYLCASAGGRNTGELFFGEGSRLTVL.

The chain uses TRBV7-2 and TRBJ2-1; tentative D call: TRBD2 (6 bases). The V gene lost 5 bases and the J gene lost 0 bases, with 14 bases spanning the gap. Germline CDR1 SGHTA, CDR2 FQGNSA. The CDR3 length is 16 residues. CDR3 sequence reads: CASSTHTGDSYNEQFF. The CDR3 nucleotides are TGTGCCAGCAGCACCCACACGGGGGACTCCTACAATGAGCAGTTCTTC.

The V and J genes are TRBV6-1 and TRBJ2-7; 11 positions match TRBD1. Unmatched junction bases numbered 6, after V lost 2 bases and J lost 6 bases. The CDR3 contains 15 residues. From germline, CDR1 is MNHNS and CDR2 SASEGT. The CDR3 bases are TGTGCCAGCAGTGAATCACGGGACAGGGGGTTCGAGCAGTACTTC. Translated: CASSESRDRGFEQYF.

This clone was picked up a small number of times. This chain joins TRBV13 and TRBJ2-1, with 7 bases aligning to TRBD2. Per germline, CDR1 PRHDT and CDR2 FYEKMQ (reference sequence). Trimming at V came to 5 bases and at J to 8 bases, leaving 12 bases not matched to a gene. The CDR3 has 15 amino acids. CDR3 coding DNA: TGTGCCAGCAGCCTCCGGGGTCCCGCGGGGGATGAGCAGTTCTTC. This gives the protein CASSLRGPAGDEQFF.

This chain uses TRBV5-4 with TRBJ2-3; a weak D match, TRBD1 (6 bases). Trimming took 3 bases from V and 4 from J, leaving 15 bases between them. CDR1 and CDR2 from the germline V gene are SGHNT and YYREEE (reference sequence). There are 15 residues in the CDR3. CDR3: CASSSRMGAPDTQYF. The CDR3 bases are TGTGCCAGCAGCTCCAGGATGGGGGCGCCAGATACGCAGTATTTT.

This clone came up once. The gene calls are TRBV5-6 and TRBJ2-1; 8 bases align to TRBD1. This CDR3 region has 15 residues. J was trimmed by 6 bases and V by 3 bases; bases with no gene match: 8. Germline values: CDR1 SGHDT, CDR2 YYEEEE. The CDR3 loop is CASSSRQGFINEQFF. In DNA, the CDR3 is TGTGCCAGCAGCTCTAGACAGGGGTTTATCAATGAGCAGTTCTTC.

The chain has TRBV28 and TRBJ2-6; the D gene is possibly TRBD1 (6 bases). Germline assignment: CDR1 MDHEN and CDR2 SYDVKM. V dropped 6 bases and J dropped 2 bases, with 11 bases sitting between them. CDR3 length: 15 residues. This chain's CDR3 is CASRRSGAGANVLTF. CDR3 nucleotide sequence: TGTGCCAGCAGACGTTCAGGGGCTGGGGCCAACGTCCTGACTTTC.

This clone was recorded only once. The CDR3 is CASSLVSRGEKLFF. CDR3 nucleotide sequence: TGCGCCAGCAGCTTGGTTTCCCGTGGCGAAAAACTGTTTTTT. The rearrangement joins TRBV5-1 to TRBJ1-4; no firm D call. Trimming cost V 0 bases and J 8 bases, with 11 bases left between them. This CDR3 is 14 amino acids long. Germline V gene lookup returns CDR1 SGHRS and CDR2 YFSETQ. The full variable domain, its missing parts supplied by reference TRBV5-1 and TRBJ1-4, is KAGVTQTPRYLIKTRGQQVTLSCSPISGHRSVSWYQQTPGQGLQFLFEYFSETQRNKGNFPGRFSGRQFSNSRSEMNVSTLELGDSALYLCASSLVSRGEKLFFGSGTQLSVL.

This clone appeared a single time. The rearrangement uses TRBV19 and TRBJ2-7; D is undetermined. V shed 7 bases and J shed 4 bases, with 20 bases lying between them. Germline values: CDR1 LNHDA, CDR2 SQIVND (reference sequence). The CDR3 is 15 residues long. CDR3 amino acids: CASTDPGRLPYEQYF. DNA of the CDR3: TGTGCCAGTACCGACCCCGGCAGGCTACCTTACGAGCAGTACTTC.

The chain combines TRBV27 with TRBJ2-1, with D perhaps TRBD2 (7 bases). V was pared by 6 bases and J by 1 base, with 16 bases between. This CDR3 region has 16 residues. Germline CDR1 and CDR2: MNHEY and SMNVEV (reference sequence). In DNA form, the CDR3 reads TGTGCCAGCAGGACATGGGAGGGGGGGTCCTACAATGAGCAGTTCTTC. It specifies CASRTWEGGSYNEQFF.

This clone was picked up one time. V and J are TRBV29-1 and TRBJ1-2; 11 nucleotides agree with TRBD1. The germline CDR1 and CDR2 sequences are SQVTM and ANQGSEA. The J segment lost 3 bases and the V segment lost 1 base, leaving 4 bases of the junction unmatched. This CDR3 spans 15 amino acids. As DNA, the CDR3 is TGCAGCGTTGAAGGAGGGACAGGGGGGGACTATGGCTACACCTTC. Its translation is CSVEGGTGGDYGYTF.

The chain joins TRBV6-4 to TRBJ1-2, with TRBD1 identical over 8 bases. CDR3 size: 14 residues. The germline CDR1 and CDR2 sequences are MRHNA and SNTAGT. The ends lost 5 bases at V and 7 bases at J; junction bases unmatched: 9. CDR3 nucleotide sequence: TGTGCCAGCAGTTCCGGGACAGGTGGTTTTGGCTACACCTTC. Protein: CASSSGTGGFGYTF.

The J gene is TRBJ1-1, the V gene TRBV7-6, with D perhaps TRBD1 (5 bases). V was cut by 4 bases and J by 6 bases, with 6 bases left in between. CDR1 is SGHVS and CDR2 is FNYEAQ in the germline V gene. This CDR3 spans 11 amino acids. The CDR3 region is CASSSGSEAFF. CDR3 sequence (DNA): TGTGCCAGCAGCTCAGGGTCTGAAGCTTTCTTT.

V usage is TRBV7-3 and J usage is TRBJ2-6; tentative D call: TRBD1 (5 bases). CDR1 is SGHTA and CDR2 is FQGTGA in the germline V gene. This CDR3 spans 14 amino acids. V gave up 8 bases and J gave up 4 bases, with 12 bases separating them. DNA for the CDR3: TGTGCCAGCGGTCAGGGATCGGGGGCCAACGTCCTGACTTTC. Its protein is CASGQGSGANVLTF.

The chain carries TRBV5-3 and TRBJ1-2; no firm D call. TRBV5-3 is sorted into the ORF group, with uncertain function. Deletions cut 4 bases from V and 5 bases from J, with 15 bases between. The CDR3 runs 14 residues. The CDR3 spells CARSARRRLYGYTF. The CDR3 DNA follows: TGTGCCAGAAGCGCGCGGAGACGTTTGTATGGCTACACCTTC.

The DNA for the CDR3 is TGTGCCAGCAGGGGACTAGCGGGGGGTTTAGCCCAGTACTTC. This sequence encodes CASRGLAGGLAQYF. The rearrangement uses TRBV2 and TRBJ2-5; 15 nucleotides line up with TRBD2. The CDR3 spans 14 residues. The J segment lost 9 bases and the V segment lost 6 bases, leaving 5 bases of the junction unmatched. The germline V gene has CDR1 SNHLY and CDR2 FYNNEI.

This clone appeared once. This chain uses TRBV4-1 with TRBJ1-1, with D possibly matching TRBD1 (5 bases). Between the trimmed V and J ends, which lost 6 bases and 0 bases, there was a span of 8 bases. The CDR3 totals 13 residues. Germline V gives CDR1 MGHRA, CDR2 YSYEKL. CDR3 bases: TGCGCCAGCAGGACAGTCATGAACACTGAAGCTTTCTTT. Translated: CASRTVMNTEAFF.

In its sample, this clone was seen once. This chain connects TRBV7-3 to TRBJ1-6; the D is unclear. Germline lookup yields CDR1 SGHTA and CDR2 FQGTGA. V was shortened by 5 bases and J by 9 bases, with 17 bases between the two germline ends. The CDR3 runs 15 residues. Here the CDR3 DNA reads TGTGCCAGCAGCCCTGACGGGTCGCAAACTTCACCCCTCCACTTT. This gives the protein CASSPDGSQTSPLHF. The whole variable domain, filled in from reference TRBV7-3 and TRBJ1-6, reads GAGVSQTPSNKVTEKGKYVELRCDPISGHTALYWYRQSLGQGPEFLIYFQGTGAADDSGLPNDRFFAVRPEGSVSTLKIQRTERGDSAVYLCASSPDGSQTSPLHFGNGTRLTVT.

This chain uses TRBV7-2 with TRBJ2-7; the match to TRBD2 covers 10 bases. In germline, CDR1 is SGHTA, CDR2 FQGNSA. V lost 1 base to trimming and J lost 1 base; unmatched junction nucleotides: 10. The CDR3 is 18 amino acids. The CDR3 nucleotides are TGTGCCAGCAGCTTAGTAGCGGGAGGTGAGAGGCGGTCCTACGAGCAGTACTTC. This translates into CASSLVAGGERRSYEQYF.

This clone has only a few counts. The V call is TRBV11-3, the J call TRBJ1-6, with 10 bases identical to TRBD1. The CDR3 contains 16 residues. With 0 bases clipped from V and 6 bases from J, the junction kept 2 bases outside the gene matches. Germline V CDR1 and CDR2: SGHNT, YENEEA. The CDR3 sequence is CASSLERQGANSPLHF. The CDR3 DNA is TGTGCCAGCAGCTTAGAAAGACAGGGGGCTAATTCACCCCTCCACTTT.

The V gene is TRBV2, the J gene TRBJ2-2, with TRBD1 matching 7 bases. The CDR3 spans 15 residues. The trim removed 5 bases at V and 0 bases at J, leaving 3 bases unmatched. Per the germline V gene, CDR1 is SNHLY and CDR2 is FYNNEI. In DNA form, the CDR3 reads TGTGCCAGCAGTAGGGACAGAACGAACACCGGGGAGCTGTTTTTT. As protein: CASSRDRTNTGELFF. Full variable domain (missing parts from reference TRBV2 and TRBJ2-2): EPEVTQTPSHQVTQMGQEVILRCVPISNHLYFYWYRQILGQKVEFLVSFYNNEISEKSEIFDDQFSVERPDGSNFTLKIRSTKLEDSAMYFCASSRDRTNTGELFFGEGSRLTVL.